This entry lists 17 T cell receptor beta chains sequenced from one sample in a study of T cell clonality in common variable immunodeficiency. General study results and limits: Common variable immunodeficiency TCR beta sequences reportedly had fewer deletions and N-nucleotide insertions.

The antigens for these receptors are not known. Profiling relied on immunoSEQ multiplex PCR, and the TCRdb table lists in-frame clones only, not all of them. Observed in the sample are tens of thousands of clones, none of them singletons. The source material was peripheral blood mononuclear cells. These receptors were taken from a human donor with common variable immunodeficiency.

This clone was seen at least ten times. The read comes to an end 3 residues before the CDR3 does, leaving the germline J gene to fill in the end. V and J are TRBV5-1 and TRBJ2-7; TRBD2 matches at 12 bases. With V trimmed by 0 bases and J by 6 bases, 4 bases remained unmatched. This CDR3 has 15 residues. Germline CDR1 is SGHRS and CDR2 is YFSETQ. The CDR3 region is CASSLASGGAGEQYF. Incomplete CDR3 DNA: TGCGCCAGCAGCTTGGCTAGCGGGGGGGCTGGCGAG.

There are many counts of this clone. The CDR3 goes on 3 residues after the read ends, and that part is filled in from the germline J gene. The chain joins TRBV30 to TRBJ1-2, with a tentative D call TRBD1 (6 bases). Germline loops: CDR1 GTSNPN, CDR2 SVGIG (reference sequence). The CDR3 is 11 residues long. The CDR3: CASTTGLGYTF. The sequenced CDR3 bases are TGTGCCTCGACGACAGGCCTGGGC.

This clone was recorded at least ten times. Coverage ceases 3 residues before the CDR3 finishes, and the germline J gene fills in the end. This rearrangement joins TRBV19 to TRBJ2-5; 12 bases align to TRBD2. CDR1 and CDR2 from the germline V gene are LNHDA and SQIVND (reference sequence). The CDR3 extends over 14 amino acids. Trimming took 8 bases from V and 7 from J; bases not matched to a gene: 8. The CDR3 here is CASRTSGGPGTQYF. The sequenced part of the CDR3 DNA is TGTGCCAGTCGTACTAGCGGGGGGCCGGGGACC.

This clone has at least ten counts. The sequence runs out 3 residues before the end of the CDR3; the remainder is reconstructed from the germline J gene. This sample includes further DNA sequences coding for the same CDR3. The chain is built from TRBV19 and TRBJ1-1; 7 nucleotides line up with TRBD1. CDR1 and CDR2 (germline): LNHDA, SQIVND (reference sequence). The CDR3 contains 15 residues. CDR3 sequence: CASSLPWTGGFGAFF. The sequenced part of the CDR3 DNA is TGTGCCAGTAGTCTCCCCTGGACAGGAGGTTTTGGC.

By its share, this clone is medium-sized. The missing CDR3 end, 3 residues past where the read stops, is filled in from the germline J gene. The rearrangement joins TRBV18 to TRBJ1-1; D is ambiguous. CDR3 length: 13 amino acids. The germline V gene has CDR1 KGHSH and CDR2 LQKENI. The CDR3 sequence is CASSHPLSHEAFF. The sequenced CDR3 bases are TGTGCCAGCTCTCACCCGTTAAGCCACGAA.

This clone was detected many times. The read ends 3 residues before the CDR3 terminus; that terminus is restored from the germline J gene. The chain has TRBV10-1 and TRBJ2-7; tentative D call: TRBD2 (6 bases). In germline, CDR1 is WNHNN, CDR2 SYGVQD (reference sequence). Trimming took off 0 bases at V and 6 bases at J, with 15 bases between the two ends. CDR3 length: 15 amino acids. The sequenced CDR3 bases are TGCGCCAGCAGTGAGTCCTCCAGCGGGTGGCGCGAG. Translation: CASSESSSGWRE. The entire CDR3 is CASSESSSGWREQYF.

With regard to this clone: Relative to the germline gene, one junction end is altered; a read error may explain this. The read terminates 3 residues ahead of where the CDR3 ends, so the germline J gene completes it. This chain uses TRBV7-9 with TRBJ1-6; 8 nucleotides agree with TRBD1. The CDR3 spans 14 residues. The germline V gene has CDR1 SEHNR and CDR2 FQNEAQ (reference sequence). CDR3 sequence: CASNPGQDKSPLHF. The part of the CDR3 DNA that was read is TGTGCCAGCAATCCGGGACAGGATAAGTCACCC.

This clone was found many times. The junction shows a germline mismatch at one end, possibly a read error. The read finishes 3 residues shy of the CDR3 end, and the germline J gene is used to complete it. V is TRBV4-2 and J is TRBJ2-1; 12 nucleotides match TRBD2. The length of the CDR3 is 16 residues. Germline V lookup: CDR1 LGHNA, CDR2 YNFKEQ. The CDR3 sequence is CASSQVATSGGSEQFF. Partial CDR3 DNA: TGCGCCAGCAGCCAAGTAGCCACTAGCGGGGGGAGTGAG.

This clone was seen many times. Read data end 3 residues before the CDR3 end; the end is taken from the germline J gene. The rearrangement uses TRBV5-4 and TRBJ1-1; D not resolved. Germline CDR1 reads SGHNT; CDR2 reads YYREEE (reference sequence). The CDR3 extends over 12 amino acids. The V and J ends lost 2 bases and 6 bases respectively, with 8 bases between them. The sequenced CDR3 bases are TGTGCCAGCAGCTTAATAGCCTCTGAA. It specifies CASSLIASE. The complete CDR3 sequence is CASSLIASEAFF.

This clone was detected many times. The read ends 3 residues shy of where the CDR3 ends; the end is completed using the germline J gene. The V gene is TRBV7-6, the J gene TRBJ2-1; 11 bases align to TRBD2. The CDR3 contains 15 residues. V was clipped by 3 bases and J by 6 bases; unmatched bases: 4. Germline V gene lookup returns CDR1 SGHVS and CDR2 FNYEAQ. This chain's CDR3 is CASSFSGGASNEQFF. CDR3 DNA (partial): TGTGCCAGCAGCTTTAGCGGGGGGGCGTCCAATGAG. Together with reference TRBV7-6 and TRBJ2-1, the CDR3 gives the full variable domain: GAGVSQSPRYKVTKRGQDVALRCDPISGHVSLYWYRQALGQGPEFLTYFNYEAQQDKSGLPNDRFSAERPEGSISTLTIQRTEQRDSAMYRCASSFSGGASNEQFFGPGTRLTVL.

There are many counts of this clone. The read is 3 residues too short to cover the CDR3 end, so that end is filled in from the germline J gene. This chain links TRBV20-1 with TRBJ2-5; D unclear. The CDR3 has 14 residues. From germline, CDR1 is DFQATT and CDR2 SNEGSKA (reference sequence). V was pared by 0 bases and J by 3 bases, with 11 bases between. The CDR3 protein is CSAREWHLEETQYF. CDR3 DNA (partial): TGCAGTGCTAGAGAATGGCACCTCGAAGAGACC.

This clone was found many times. The CDR3 extends 3 residues past the end of the read, so its final part is completed from the germline J gene. J is TRBJ2-3 and V is TRBV5-1, with TRBD2 matching 10 bases. V dropped 0 bases and J dropped 3; count of bases not matched to a gene: 7. The CDR3 consists of 17 residues. The germline V gene encodes CDR1 SGHRS and CDR2 YFSETQ. CDR3 region: CASSLDPGLASTDTQYF. The CDR3 DNA, read in part, is TGCGCCAGCAGCTTGGATCCGGGACTAGCGAGTACAGATACG.

This clone was observed at least ten times. The observed sequence ends 3 residues before the CDR3 terminus, with the missing tail filled in from the germline J gene. The chain combines TRBV2 with TRBJ2-5, with D possibly being TRBD1 (6 bases). The V gene's germline CDR1 is SNHLY and CDR2 FYNNEI. V was cut by 3 bases and J by 5 bases, with 7 bases left in between. The CDR3 is 12 residues long. The sequenced part of the CDR3 DNA is TGTGCCAGCAGTGAGAGGGGGGAGACC. Its translation is CASSERGET. The whole CDR3 protein is CASSERGETQYF.

Many counts were recorded for this clone. From the germline J gene comes the end of the CDR3, since the read stops 3 residues before it. This chain connects TRBV7-2 to TRBJ1-2, with D possibly TRBD1 on 5 matching bases. Deletions cut 5 bases from V and 5 bases from J, with 15 bases between. Germline V CDR1 and CDR2: SGHTA, FQGNSA. The CDR3 totals 14 residues. Here the CDR3 reads CASSPGRAGYGYTF. CDR3 bases read: TGTGCCAGCAGCCCGGGCAGGGCAGGTTATGGC.

This clone occurred many times. The read is 3 residues too short to cover the CDR3 end, so that end is filled in from the germline J gene. The rearrangement joins TRBV2 to TRBJ2-1, with a tentative D call TRBD1 (6 bases). The CDR3 has 15 amino acids. CDR1 is SNHLY, CDR2 FYNNEI, per germline. With 8 bases removed from V and 6 bases from J, the gap between germline ends came to 20 bases. The CDR3 sequence is CASHQSSGVTNEQFF. CDR3 DNA (partial): TGTGCCAGCCATCAATCTTCAGGGGTAACCAATGAG.

This clone has a handful of counts. The read terminates 3 residues ahead of where the CDR3 ends, so the germline J gene completes it. The chain joins TRBV5-6 to TRBJ1-1, with TRBD1 as a possible D gene (5 bases). V lost 2 bases to trimming and J lost 5 bases, with 10 bases between them. The CDR3 totals 13 residues. Germline V gene data show CDR1 as SGHDT and CDR2 as YYEEEE. The sequenced part of the CDR3 DNA is TGTGCCAGCAGCTTCGAGGGGCGTACTGAA. Translated, it gives CASSFEGRTE. From start to end, the CDR3 is CASSFEGRTEAFF.

Turning to this clone: The CDR3 extends 3 residues past the end of the read, so its final part is completed from the germline J gene. The rearrangement links TRBV7-9 to TRBJ1-5; D gene ambiguous. CDR3 length: 14 amino acids. Germline V gene data show CDR1 as SEHNR and CDR2 as FQNEAQ (reference sequence). V lost 6 bases, J lost 8 bases, and 17 bases lay in between. The CDR3 DNA, read in part, is TGTGCCAGCAGTCTAGACGGCAGAATTGAGCCC. Amino acid sequence: CASSLDGRIEP. The complete CDR3 reads CASSLDGRIEPQHF.